Shown below are 7 T cell receptor beta chains from a single sample sequenced in a study of blood T cell repertoires in COVID-19. Repertoires were generated with immunoSEQ multiplex PCR, while TCRdb's copy carries only in-frame clones and drops some. The table has under 250,000 clones, more than 70% seen once. Material: peripheral blood. The receptors originated from a woman aged 30 to 39 with COVID-19, enrolled during active disease.

This clone has more than one count but fewer than ten. This chain uses TRBV2 with TRBJ1-5, with 7 bases fitting TRBD1. The CDR3 contains 14 residues. V gave up 5 bases and J gave up 7 bases; unmatched junction bases: 8. From germline, CDR1 is SNHLY and CDR2 FYNNEI. CDR3 in DNA: TGTGCCAGCAGTCTCGGACAGGTCGGCCAGCCCCAGCATTTT. This codes for CASSLGQVGQPQHF.

The rearrangement links TRBV30 to TRBJ1-3; a weak D match, TRBD1 (5 bases). V lost 0 bases and J lost 2, with 11 bases in between. CDR1 is GTSNPN and CDR2 is SVGIG in the germline V gene (reference sequence). This CDR3 contains 15 residues. CDR3 in amino acids: CAWSVLRGAGNTIYF. CDR3 sequence (DNA): TGTGCCTGGAGTGTATTGCGGGGGGCTGGAAACACCATATATTTT.

The chain recombines TRBV7-9 with TRBJ2-1, with 8 bases lining up with TRBD1. The CDR3 has 17 amino acids. The germline V gene has CDR1 SEHNR and CDR2 FQNEAQ (reference sequence). V lost 5 bases, J lost 1 base, and 10 bases stayed unmatched. DNA for the CDR3: TGTGCCAGCAGCCCAGTCGGACAGGGAAATTCCTACAATGAGCAGTTCTTC. Encoded protein: CASSPVGQGNSYNEQFF.

This chain joins TRBV5-6 and TRBJ2-7, with a tentative D call TRBD1 (5 bases). CDR1 is SGHDT and CDR2 is YYEEEE in the germline V gene. The germline V and J ends were trimmed by 2 bases and 3 bases, with 12 bases remaining between them. The CDR3 loop spans 14 amino acids. Here the CDR3 reads CASSFQGGLYEQYV. Here the CDR3 DNA reads TGTGCCAGCAGCTTCCAGGGTGGTCTCTACGAGCAGTACGTC.

This chain connects TRBV3-1 (or the pseudogene TRBV3-2) to TRBJ2-7; D might be TRBD2 (7 bases). Germline V gene data show CDR1 as LGHDT and CDR2 as YNNKEL (reference sequence). This CDR3 spans 19 amino acids. Trimming stripped 1 base from V and 1 base from J, with 23 bases between. CDR3 amino acids: CASSQVEVWGGNISYEQYV. The CDR3 coding sequence is TGTGCCAGCAGCCAAGTCGAAGTGTGGGGGGGCAATATATCCTACGAGCAGTACGTC.

V is TRBV5-6 and J is TRBJ2-5, with a tentative D call TRBD1 (8 bases). Germline CDR1 and CDR2: SGHDT and YYEEEE. The length of the CDR3 is 14 residues. Trimming shortened V by 5 bases and J by 5 bases, and 16 bases separated the two germline ends. Written as DNA, the CDR3 is TGTGCCAGCAGGTTACAGGGGGGGTTGGAGACCCAGTACTTC. Translation: CASRLQGGLETQYF.

As DNA, the CDR3 is TGTGCCAGCAGCTTAGAGTGGGTCGGGGGAGGCTACAATGAGCAGTTCTTC. It is translated as CASSLEWVGGGYNEQFF. The chain has TRBV7-9 and TRBJ2-1, with D possibly matching TRBD2 (6 bases). The V end lost 1 base, the J end lost 3 bases, and 16 bases lay between the germline ends. In germline, CDR1 is SEHNR, CDR2 FQNEAQ (reference sequence). This CDR3 spans 17 amino acids.